This T cell receptor (beta chain) comes out of a study of blood T cells in healthy people across ages. In its sample, this clonotype was seen once. Its antigen is undetermined. After removal of 5 bases from V and 11 bases from J, the junction contained 6 bases not matched to a gene. CDR3 length equals 14 residues. In germline, CDR1 is LGHDT, CDR2 YNNKEL (reference sequence). Sample-barcoded 5' priming and a J-beta primer mix drove a second PCR of roughly 6 to 12 cycles. Each cDNA molecule carried a tag from a template-switch adaptor that contained 12 random nucleotides. TCRdb called the 5' RACE reads again in MiXCR, with one record for every CDR3 protein. The repertoire includes 920,000 or so distinct CDR3 sequences, over 35% of them detected once, and 15% to 20% sits in the top ten. General study findings and limits: TCR beta diversity correlated strongly with naive T cell percentage.

The clonotype was recovered from a woman aged 55-75 years in good health. Sequenced input: blood. The chain joins TRBV3-1 to TRBJ2-3; 14 bases are a match to TRBD2. CDR3 protein: CASSSSGTSGRQYF. For the CDR3, the DNA is TGTGCCAGCAGCAGTTCCGGGACTAGCGGGAGGCAGTATTTT.